The present T cell receptor (beta chain) was sequenced within a study of T cells in narcolepsy. Study-level information: Patients with NT1 or NT2 and healthy control donors were enrolled. Overall study findings and caveats: Reportedly, autoreactive clonotypes were serially detected in patients' blood but not controls'. Same-patient CSF and blood CD4+ T cell clonotypes included HCRT-specific and TRIB2-specific autoreactive ones. In some patient and control memory CD4+ samples, autoreactive clones were absent.

This clone was picked up a small number of times. Its antigen remains unknown. Clones were sequenced by immunoSEQ multiplex PCR, and TCRdb holds only the in-frame ones, with some missing. The sample lists 25,000 to 30,000 clones, under 85% occurring once. The V gene's germline CDR1 is ENHRY and CDR2 SYGVKD. V shed 3 bases, J shed 2 bases, and the junction held 5 bases outside the gene matches. This CDR3 is 15 amino acids long. Specimen: CD45RA- memory CD4+ T cells from PBMCs. The V call is TRBV10-3, the J call TRBJ2-3, with 7 bases matching TRBD2. This sequence originates from a human donor with narcolepsy. CDR3 residues: CAISDSGANTDTQYF. The CDR3 DNA reads TGTGCCATCAGTGACAGCGGGGCTAACACAGATACGCAGTATTTT.